Sequencing of this TCR beta chain was carried out in a study of a mutant IDH1 vaccine in newly diagnosed glioma (dated by TCRdb to about 2021). As for the study more broadly: Across visits V03 through V10, patients got a total of eight vaccinations, given in weeks 1, 3, 5, 7, 11, 15, 19 and 23. Of the approximately 32 treated patients, approximately 62% were male and 37.5% were female, and the mean age was roughly 38 years. Prior to enrollment, standard therapy consisting of radiotherapy alone, temozolomide alone, or radiochemotherapy with temozolomide had been administered to patients, with the combination being received by most patients. Six visits were used for peripheral blood collection: V03 (baseline), V05, V07, V10, V12 and V13. Vaccination started 4-6 weeks after radiotherapy alone, or was given together with temozolomide cycles in the groups whose treatment included chemotherapy. Longitudinal TCRB deep sequencing was done for 25 to 30 treated patients, wherever samples were available for exploratory analyses. Summary of the overall study and its limitations: PBMC samples for TCRB deep sequencing were selected based on availability. Immune responses induced by the vaccine were seen in around 94% of patients across multiple MHC alleles. Pseudoprogression appeared unrelated to alterations in the top peripheral T cell clonotypes detected by TCRB sequencing. The authors stated that sample limitations prevented analyses of patient blood samples from being reproduced.

The time point label, read with the paper, signifies: week 5, during vaccination. Each vaccine dose was 300 ug of a 20-mer mutant IDH1 peptide in Montanide, given subcutaneously with topical imiquimod. All donors had newly diagnosed IDH1-mutant astrocytomas of WHO grade 3 or 4 that showed loss of nuclear ATRX. The samples were drawn from NOA16, a multicentre, single-arm, open-label phase I trial in Germany that tested a mutant IDH1 peptide vaccine in humans for the first time. The DNeasy Blood and Tissue Kit was used to extract genomic DNA from EDTA blood for TCRB sequencing. The method was the immunoSEQ multiplex PCR assay. Following the manufacturer's protocol, the hsTCRB Kit was used to amplify rearranged TCR beta chain sequences. Sequencing of TCRB libraries was carried out on an Illumina MiSeq. On the authors' methods: The kit vendor's proprietary platform handled demultiplexing, trimming and gene mapping. This immuneACCESS table, as held by TCRdb, lists in-frame sequences with V and J called but not all clones. Of the missing ones, under half trace to an unresolved V gene in checked studies; the others have no known cause. That table furnishes V, J and clone size, whereas the DNA furnished D and trimming. The sample table records 40,000 to 65,000 clones; around four fifths of these occur just once. The ten largest clones capture 1.8% of the sample.

CDR1 is given as MNHEY and CDR2 as SVGAGI, both from the germline V gene. The V end gives up 6 bases and the J end 0 bases, leaving 1 base in the junction not matched to a gene. The CDR3 runs 13 residues from the cysteine to the phenylalanine. Only CDR3 DNA is held: 39 bases, read in frame from base 1. As for this clone: There is no known antigen for this receptor. Qualities for individual bases were not recorded, and no much larger clone is one base off.

The sample consisted of PBMCs, taken from a glioma patient whose treatment included an IDH1 peptide vaccine. The sequence came from a woman aged 35 to 49 with glioma. The chain is encoded by TRBV6-5 joined to TRBJ1-2; 7 nucleotides in the junction match TRBD1. The DNA sequence follows: TGTGCCAGCAGAGGGACAGCTAACTATGGCTACACCTTC. This gives the protein CASRGTANYGYTF.